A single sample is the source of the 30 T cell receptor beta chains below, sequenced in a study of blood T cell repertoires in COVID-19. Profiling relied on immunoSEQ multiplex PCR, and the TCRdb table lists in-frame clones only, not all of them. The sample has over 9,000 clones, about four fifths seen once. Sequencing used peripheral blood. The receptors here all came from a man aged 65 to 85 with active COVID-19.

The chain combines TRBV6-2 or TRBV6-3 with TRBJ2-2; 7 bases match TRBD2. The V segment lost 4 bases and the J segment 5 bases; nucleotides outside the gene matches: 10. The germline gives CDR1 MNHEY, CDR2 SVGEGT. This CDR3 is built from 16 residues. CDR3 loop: CASSLSGLDRTGELFF. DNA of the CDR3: TGTGCCAGCAGTTTATCAGGACTAGATCGTACCGGGGAGCTGTTTTTT.

The CDR3 here is CSVDGRMNTEAFF. The CDR3 nucleotides read TGCAGCGTTGACGGGAGAATGAACACTGAAGCTTTCTTT. The chain has TRBV29-1 and TRBJ1-1; D is unresolved. V lost 3 bases and J 0 bases, leaving 8 bases between the germline ends. This CDR3 region has 13 residues. Germline-derived CDR1 and CDR2 are SQVTM and ANQGSEA.

The CDR3 DNA sequence: TGTGCCATCAGTGAGTCGAGGCTTAATGAGCAGTTCTTC. Translation: CAISESRLNEQFF. V gene TRBV10-3 combines with J gene TRBJ2-1, with D unclear. Germline V gene sequence: CDR1 ENHRY, CDR2 SYGVKD. V was cut by 0 bases and J by 7 bases, with 7 bases left in between. This CDR3 contains 13 residues.

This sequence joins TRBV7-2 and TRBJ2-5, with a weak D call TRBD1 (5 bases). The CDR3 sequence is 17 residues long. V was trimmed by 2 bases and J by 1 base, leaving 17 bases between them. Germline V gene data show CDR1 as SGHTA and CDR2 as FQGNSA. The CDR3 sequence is CASSLTGHPWTQETQYF. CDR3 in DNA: TGTGCCAGCAGCTTAACTGGACACCCGTGGACCCAAGAGACCCAGTACTTC.

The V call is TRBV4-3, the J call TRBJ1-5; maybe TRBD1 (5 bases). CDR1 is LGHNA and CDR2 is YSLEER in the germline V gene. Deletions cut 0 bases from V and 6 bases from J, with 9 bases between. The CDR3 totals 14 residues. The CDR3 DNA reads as TGCGCCAGCAGCCAAGACGGGGGATCTCAGCCCCAGCATTTT. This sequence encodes CASSQDGGSQPQHF.

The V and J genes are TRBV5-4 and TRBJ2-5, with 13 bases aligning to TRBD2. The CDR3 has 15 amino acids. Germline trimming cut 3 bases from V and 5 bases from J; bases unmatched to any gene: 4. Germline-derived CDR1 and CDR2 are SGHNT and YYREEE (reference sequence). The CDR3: CASSSTGLAGETQYF. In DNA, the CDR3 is TGTGCCAGCAGCTCAACGGGACTAGCGGGGGAGACCCAGTACTTC. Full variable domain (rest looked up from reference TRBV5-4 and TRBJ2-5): ETGVTQSPTHLIKTRGQQVTLRCSSQSGHNTVSWYQQALGQGPQFIFQYYREEENGRGNFPPRFSGLQFPNYSSELNVNALELDDSALYLCASSSTGLAGETQYFGPGTRLLVL.

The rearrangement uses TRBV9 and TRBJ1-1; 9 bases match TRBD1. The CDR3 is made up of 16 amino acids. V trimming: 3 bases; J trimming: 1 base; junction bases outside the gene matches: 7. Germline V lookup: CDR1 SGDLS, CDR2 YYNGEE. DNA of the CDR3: TGTGCCAGCAGCGCAGGGACAGGGCGATCGAACACTGAAGCTTTCTTT. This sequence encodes CASSAGTGRSNTEAFF.

The CDR3 protein is CASSQSGGQGTDTQYF. DNA of the CDR3: TGTGCCAGCAGCCAAAGTGGGGGACAGGGGACAGATACGCAGTATTTT. The chain recombines TRBV3-1 (or the pseudogene TRBV3-2) with TRBJ2-3; 10 bases agree with TRBD1. The CDR3 has 16 residues. Germline V gene lookup returns CDR1 LGHDT and CDR2 YNNKEL (reference sequence). V shed 2 bases, J shed 3 bases, and the junction held 5 bases outside the gene matches.

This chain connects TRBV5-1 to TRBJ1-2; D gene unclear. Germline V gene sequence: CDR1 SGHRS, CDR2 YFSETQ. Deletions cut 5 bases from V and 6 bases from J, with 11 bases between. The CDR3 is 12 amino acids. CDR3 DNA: TGCGCCAGCAGGGAACAGACCAATGGCTACACCTTC. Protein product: CASREQTNGYTF.

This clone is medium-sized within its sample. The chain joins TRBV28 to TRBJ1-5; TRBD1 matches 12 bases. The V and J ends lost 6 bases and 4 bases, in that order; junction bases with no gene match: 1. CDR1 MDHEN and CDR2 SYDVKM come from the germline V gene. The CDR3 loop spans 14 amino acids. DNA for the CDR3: TGTGCCAGCAGGGGACAGGGGGCGAATCAGCCCCAGCATTTT. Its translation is CASRGQGANQPQHF.

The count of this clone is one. The CDR3 loop reads CASSPNVWGGRTDTQYF. The CDR3, as DNA: TGTGCCAGCAGCCCAAATGTGTGGGGGGGTCGAACAGATACGCAGTATTTT. The chain has TRBV9 and TRBJ2-3; TRBD2 matches at 7 bases. The V segment lost 4 bases and the J segment 3 bases; nucleotides outside the gene matches: 14. In germline, CDR1 is SGDLS, CDR2 YYNGEE. This CDR3 spans 17 amino acids.

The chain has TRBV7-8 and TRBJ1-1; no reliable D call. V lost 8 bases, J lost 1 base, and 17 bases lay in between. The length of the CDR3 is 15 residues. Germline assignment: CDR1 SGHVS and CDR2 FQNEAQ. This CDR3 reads CASGHQVVRNTEAFF. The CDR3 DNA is TGTGCCAGCGGCCACCAGGTGGTCAGGAACACTGAAGCTTTCTTT.

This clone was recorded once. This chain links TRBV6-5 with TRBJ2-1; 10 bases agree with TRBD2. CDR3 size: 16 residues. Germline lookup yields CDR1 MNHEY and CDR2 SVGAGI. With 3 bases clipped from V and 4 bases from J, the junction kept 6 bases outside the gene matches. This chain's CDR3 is CASSYTGTSAYNEQFF. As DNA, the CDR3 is TGTGCCAGCAGTTATACCGGGACTAGCGCTTACAATGAGCAGTTCTTC.

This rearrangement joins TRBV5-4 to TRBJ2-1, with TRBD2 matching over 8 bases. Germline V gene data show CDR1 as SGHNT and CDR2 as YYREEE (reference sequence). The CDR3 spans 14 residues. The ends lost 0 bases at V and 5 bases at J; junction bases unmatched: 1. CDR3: CASSLVGLDNEQFF. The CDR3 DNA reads TGTGCCAGCAGCTTGGTGGGACTAGACAATGAGCAGTTCTTC.

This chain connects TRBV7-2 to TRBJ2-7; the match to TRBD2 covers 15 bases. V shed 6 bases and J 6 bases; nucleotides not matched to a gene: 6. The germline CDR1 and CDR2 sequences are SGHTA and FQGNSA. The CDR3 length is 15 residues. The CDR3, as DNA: TGTGCCAGCAGATTGGGACTAGCGGGAGGTAGCGAGCAGTACTTC. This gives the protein CASRLGLAGGSEQYF.

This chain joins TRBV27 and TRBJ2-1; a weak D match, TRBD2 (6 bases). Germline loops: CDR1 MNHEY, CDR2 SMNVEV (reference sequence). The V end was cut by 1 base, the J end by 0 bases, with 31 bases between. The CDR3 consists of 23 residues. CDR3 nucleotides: TGTGCCAGCAGTTTATTTATGGCCCCATGGCGGGAAAGCGTCGACCGCTCCTACAATGAGCAGTTCTTC. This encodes CASSLFMAPWRESVDRSYNEQFF.

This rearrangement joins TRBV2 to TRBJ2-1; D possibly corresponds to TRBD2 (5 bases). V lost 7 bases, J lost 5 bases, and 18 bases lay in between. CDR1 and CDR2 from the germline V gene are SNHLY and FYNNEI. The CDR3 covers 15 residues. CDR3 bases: TGTGCCAGCAAGAGAGGGCTGAGCCGCAACAATGAGCAGTTCTTC. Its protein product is CASKRGLSRNNEQFF.

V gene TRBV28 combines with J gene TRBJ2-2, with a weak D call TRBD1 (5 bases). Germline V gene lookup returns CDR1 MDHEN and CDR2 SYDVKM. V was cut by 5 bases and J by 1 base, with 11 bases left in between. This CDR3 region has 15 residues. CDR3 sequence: CASSRAGKNTGELFF. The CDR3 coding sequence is TGTGCCAGCAGTCGGGCAGGGAAGAACACCGGGGAGCTGTTTTTT.

Here the CDR3 reads CAWSRRGLSGYTF. The CDR3 DNA follows: TGTGCCTGGAGTCGCAGGGGGTTGTCTGGCTACACCTTC. The chain has TRBV30 and TRBJ1-2; 7 nucleotides align to TRBD1. The V gene end was trimmed by 2 bases and the J gene end by 7 bases; junction bases not matched to a gene: 7. This CDR3 region has 13 residues. Per germline, CDR1 GTSNPN and CDR2 SVGIG (reference sequence).

The CDR3 loop is CASTPAEGRTIYF. The CDR3 nucleotides are TGTGCCAGCACCCCAGCCGAGGGTCGCACCATATATTTT. This sequence joins TRBV9 and TRBJ1-3; D remains ambiguous. Germline V gives CDR1 SGDLS, CDR2 YYNGEE. V lost 6 bases to trimming and J lost 9 bases, with 16 bases between them. The CDR3 is 13 residues long.

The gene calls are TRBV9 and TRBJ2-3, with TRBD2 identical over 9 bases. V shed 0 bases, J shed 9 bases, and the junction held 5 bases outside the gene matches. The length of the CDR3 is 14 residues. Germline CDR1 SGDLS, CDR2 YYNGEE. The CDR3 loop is CASSVALLAGTQYF. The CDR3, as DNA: TGTGCCAGCAGCGTAGCACTCCTAGCGGGGACGCAGTATTTT.

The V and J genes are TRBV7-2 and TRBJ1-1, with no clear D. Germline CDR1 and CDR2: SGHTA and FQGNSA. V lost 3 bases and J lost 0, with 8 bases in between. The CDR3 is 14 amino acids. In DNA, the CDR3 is TGTGCCAGCAGCTTGTACAGTCTGAACACTGAAGCTTTCTTT. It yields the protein CASSLYSLNTEAFF.

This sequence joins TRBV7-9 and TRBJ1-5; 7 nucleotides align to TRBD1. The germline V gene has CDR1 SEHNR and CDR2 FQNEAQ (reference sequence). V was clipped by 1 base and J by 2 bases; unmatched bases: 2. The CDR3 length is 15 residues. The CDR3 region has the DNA TGTGCCAGCAGCTTAGGCAGGGGGGGCAATCAGCCCCAGCATTTT. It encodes CASSLGRGGNQPQHF. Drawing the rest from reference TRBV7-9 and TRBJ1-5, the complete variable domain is DTGVSQNPRHKITKRGQNVTFRCDPISEHNRLYWYRQTLGQGPEFLTYFQNEAQLEKSRLLSDRFSAERPKGSFSTLEIQRTEQGDSAMYLCASSLGRGGNQPQHFGDGTRLSIL.

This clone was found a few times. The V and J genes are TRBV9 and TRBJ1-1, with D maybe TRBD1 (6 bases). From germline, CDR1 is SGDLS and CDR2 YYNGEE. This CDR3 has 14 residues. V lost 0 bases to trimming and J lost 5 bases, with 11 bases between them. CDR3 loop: CASSVAPGETEAFF. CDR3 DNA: TGTGCCAGCAGCGTAGCGCCAGGGGAAACTGAAGCTTTCTTT.

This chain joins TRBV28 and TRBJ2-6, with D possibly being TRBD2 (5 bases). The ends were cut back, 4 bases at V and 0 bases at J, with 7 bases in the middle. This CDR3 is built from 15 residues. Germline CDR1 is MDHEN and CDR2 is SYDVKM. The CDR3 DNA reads TGTGCCAGCAGTTATCGGGGCTCTGGGGCCAACGTCCTGACTTTC. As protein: CASSYRGSGANVLTF. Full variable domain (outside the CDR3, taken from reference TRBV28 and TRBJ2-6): DVKVTQSSRYLVKRTGEKVFLECVQDMDHENMFWYRQDPGLGLRLIYFSYDVKMKEKGDIPEGYSVSREKKERFSLILESASTNQTSMYLCASSYRGSGANVLTFGAGSRLTVL.

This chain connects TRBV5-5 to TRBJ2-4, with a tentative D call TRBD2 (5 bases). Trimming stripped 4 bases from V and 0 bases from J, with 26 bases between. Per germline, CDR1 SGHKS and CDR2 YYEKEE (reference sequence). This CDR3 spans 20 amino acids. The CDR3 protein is CASSPGGIAEFILAKNIQYF. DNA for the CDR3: TGTGCCAGCAGCCCCGGAGGAATAGCCGAATTTATACTAGCCAAAAACATTCAGTACTTC.

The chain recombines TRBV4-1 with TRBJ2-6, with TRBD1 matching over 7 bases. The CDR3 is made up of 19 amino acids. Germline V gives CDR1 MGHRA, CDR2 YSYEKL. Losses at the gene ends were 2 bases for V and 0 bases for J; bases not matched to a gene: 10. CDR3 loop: CASSQQKRDSSSGANVLTF. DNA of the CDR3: TGCGCCAGCAGCCAACAAAAAAGGGACAGCAGCTCTGGGGCCAACGTCCTGACTTTC.

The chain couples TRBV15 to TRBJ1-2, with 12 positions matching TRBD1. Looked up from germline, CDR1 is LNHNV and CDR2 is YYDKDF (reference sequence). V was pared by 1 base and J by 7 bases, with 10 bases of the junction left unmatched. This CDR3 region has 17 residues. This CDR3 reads CATSRGGGGTGGRGYTF. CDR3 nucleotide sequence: TGTGCCACCAGCAGAGGGGGTGGTGGGACAGGGGGCCGTGGCTACACCTTC. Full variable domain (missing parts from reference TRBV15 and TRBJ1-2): DAMVIQNPRYQVTQFGKPVTLSCSQTLNHNVMYWYQQKSSQAPKLLFHYYDKDFNNEADTPDNFQSRRPNTSFCFLDIRSPGLGDTAMYLCATSRGGGGTGGRGYTFGSGTRLTVV.

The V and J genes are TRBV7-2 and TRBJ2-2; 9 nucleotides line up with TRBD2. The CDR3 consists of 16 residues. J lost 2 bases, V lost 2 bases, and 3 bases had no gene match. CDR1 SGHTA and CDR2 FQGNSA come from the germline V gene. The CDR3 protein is CASSLYLAGNTGELFF. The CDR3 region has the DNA TGTGCCAGCAGCTTATATCTAGCGGGAAACACCGGGGAGCTGTTTTTT.

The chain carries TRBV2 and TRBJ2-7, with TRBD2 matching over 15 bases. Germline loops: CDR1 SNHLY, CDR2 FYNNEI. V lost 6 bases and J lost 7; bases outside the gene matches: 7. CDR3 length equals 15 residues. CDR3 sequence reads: CASRVGLAGGGEQYF. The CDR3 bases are TGTGCCAGCAGGGTGGGACTAGCGGGAGGAGGGGAGCAGTACTTC.